One sample yielded the 12 T cell receptor beta chains listed below, sequenced in a study of T cell repertoires in urothelial bladder cancer. Using immunoSEQ multiplex PCR, the repertoire was profiled, and TCRdb retains in-frame clones only, with some absent. The table lists fewer than 15,000 clones, 66% of them singletons, with about 8.9% in the top ten. The specimen was tumor-infiltrating cells from bladder cancer. These TCRs come from a human donor with urothelial carcinoma.

There are a few counts of this clone. The CDR3: CASSPGVRETQYF. In DNA, the CDR3 is TGTGCCAGCTCACCAGGGGTCCGAGAGACCCAGTACTTC. The rearrangement joins TRBV18 to TRBJ2-5; D is ambiguous. Germline V gene lookup returns CDR1 KGHSH and CDR2 LQKENI. V gave up 2 bases and J gave up 4 bases, with 8 bases separating them. The CDR3 consists of 13 residues.

V is TRBV5-1 and J is TRBJ2-6; 8 nucleotides agree with TRBD1. V shed 3 bases and J 2 bases; nucleotides not matched to a gene: 4. The CDR3 runs 16 residues. The germline V gene has CDR1 SGHRS and CDR2 YFSETQ. CDR3 sequence: CASSWVRGPGANVLTF. The CDR3 DNA reads TGCGCCAGCAGCTGGGTCAGGGGGCCTGGGGCCAACGTCCTGACTTTC.

The chain joins TRBV30 to TRBJ2-7; D possibly corresponds to TRBD1 (6 bases). CDR1 is GTSNPN, CDR2 SVGIG, per germline (reference sequence). Trimming shortened V by 7 bases and J by 2 bases, and 24 bases separated the two germline ends. This CDR3 has 16 amino acids. CDR3 coding DNA: TGTGCCTCGGGCCCAAAGACGACAGGCTTAACCTACGAGCAGTACGTC. Its translation is CASGPKTTGLTYEQYV.

This clone was counted only a few times. The chain links TRBV2 to TRBJ1-2; the D is unclear. CDR1 is SNHLY, CDR2 FYNNEI, per germline. Trimming removed 1 base at V and 4 bases at J, with 7 bases between. The CDR3 runs to 13 residues. The CDR3 reads CASSEEPLYGYTF. DNA for the CDR3: TGTGCCAGCAGTGAAGAACCCCTCTATGGCTACACCTTC.

The genes are TRBV19 and TRBJ1-3; D remains ambiguous. Germline CDR1 reads LNHDA; CDR2 reads SQIVND (reference sequence). The CDR3 loop spans 15 amino acids. V shed 3 bases and J shed 4 bases, with 13 bases lying between them. The CDR3 DNA is TGTGCCAGTAGTATCGGCCCGTCGAGCGGAAACACCATATATTTT. This sequence encodes CASSIGPSSGNTIYF.

V and J are TRBV4-2 and TRBJ2-3, with 15 bases that match TRBD2. There are 20 residues in the CDR3. The germline V gene encodes CDR1 LGHNA and CDR2 YNFKEQ. The J segment lost 3 bases and the V segment lost 1 base, leaving 11 bases of the junction unmatched. The CDR3 DNA reads as TGTGCCAGCAGCCAAGTACGAGGACTAGCGGGGGGGAGCAGAACAGATACGCAGTATTTT. Amino acid sequence: CASSQVRGLAGGSRTDTQYF.

This clone came up a few times. The gene calls are TRBV27 and TRBJ2-7; 9 bases are shared with TRBD1. Germline CDR1 MNHEY, CDR2 SMNVEV (reference sequence). The CDR3 runs to 16 residues. Trimming at V came to 6 bases and at J to 5 bases, leaving 14 bases not matched to a gene. The chain's CDR3 is CASRPLARDRDHEQYF. The CDR3 nucleotides are TGTGCCAGCAGGCCATTAGCGCGGGACAGGGACCACGAGCAGTACTTC.

The gene calls are TRBV7-7 and TRBJ1-2; a possible D gene is TRBD1 (6 bases). Germline values: CDR1 SSHAT, CDR2 FNYEAQ (reference sequence). V was trimmed by 4 bases and J by 5 bases, leaving 17 bases between them. CDR3 length equals 15 residues. CDR3 sequence (DNA): TGTGCCAGCAGCTCACGTGGGGGGGGCCGTTATGGCTACACCTTC. It is translated as CASSSRGGGRYGYTF.

The chain uses TRBV6-5 and TRBJ1-4; 7 nucleotides align to TRBD1. The germline V gene encodes CDR1 MNHEY and CDR2 SVGAGI. The J segment lost 5 bases and the V segment lost 0 bases, leaving 6 bases of the junction unmatched. The CDR3 consists of 16 residues. The CDR3 coding sequence is TGTGCCAGCAGTTACTCCCCGACAGGGTCAAATGAAAAACTGTTTTTT. This codes for CASSYSPTGSNEKLFF.

The J gene is TRBJ2-6, the V gene TRBV7-8; 8 bases agree with TRBD2. J lost 2 bases, V lost 4 bases, and 7 bases had no gene match. This CDR3 is 17 amino acids long. Germline assignment: CDR1 SGHVS and CDR2 FQNEAQ. CDR3 region: CASSSPGLEPGANVLTF. The CDR3 DNA reads TGTGCCAGCAGCTCCCCGGGACTAGAGCCTGGGGCCAACGTCCTGACTTTC.

About this clone itself: The same CDR3 also results from other DNA sequences found in this sample. The chain carries TRBV9 and TRBJ1-6; D might be TRBD1 (5 bases). V gave up 3 bases and J gave up 8 bases, with 12 bases separating them. The CDR3 contains 14 residues. Germline V gene data show CDR1 as SGDLS and CDR2 as YYNGEE. The CDR3 coding sequence is TGTGCCAGCAGCGCACAGGTAAGGGATTCACCCCTCCACTTT. Translated: CASSAQVRDSPLHF.

This sequence joins TRBV7-2 and TRBJ2-3; D is unclear. With 3 bases removed from V and 5 bases from J, the gap between germline ends came to 9 bases. This CDR3 contains 13 residues. Germline V CDR1 and CDR2: SGHTA, FQGNSA. The CDR3 spells CASSFRPQDTQYF. The CDR3 bases are TGTGCCAGCAGCTTCCGACCCCAAGATACGCAGTATTTT.